This T cell receptor beta chain derives from a study of blood T cell repertoires in COVID-19. At the level of the study: Donors in the United States, Italy and Spain gave samples during acute or convalescent COVID-19. Nucleic acid was either cDNA or gDNA, and it came from T cells, B-cell-depleted T cells, or PBMCs.

Original analysis: Estimated nucleated cell counts came from reference gene primer amplification. Repertoires were generated with immunoSEQ multiplex PCR, while TCRdb's copy carries only in-frame clones and drops some. That table furnishes V, J and clone size, whereas the DNA furnished D and trimming. Of about 190,000 clones listed, roughly 80% are singletons. There are 14 residues in the CDR3. V was clipped by 3 bases and J by 0 bases, with 5 bases between them. Germline CDR1 reads LGHNA; CDR2 reads YSLEER. The gene calls are TRBV4-3 and TRBJ2-2, with a weak D call TRBD2 (5 bases). The sequenced material came from peripheral blood. This sequence originates from a man between 50 and 59 years old who had recovered from COVID-19. CDR3 bases: TGCGCCAGCAGCCACGGGGCGAACACCGGGGAGCTGTTTTTT. Amino acids: CASSHGANTGELFF.